The rows below give T cell receptor beta chains drawn from one sample of a study of radiation and T cells in renal cell carcinoma. Sequenced by immunoSEQ multiplex PCR; TCRdb stores in-frame clones only, minus some. Counted here are around 140,000 clones, 70% to 90% occurring once; the ten biggest clones make up under 20%. The specimen was blood, collected from a patient whose treatment included radiotherapy and nephrectomy. These receptors all stem from a woman aged 45-65 years with renal cell carcinoma. The CDR3 runs from the conserved cysteine through the conserved F or W. D genes are given only for firm matches. Size is omitted from some rows. Given values are once, few, many or a class for expanded clones.

j_gene | d_gene | abundance | v_gene | CDR3aa | CDR3nt
TRBJ2-1 | TRBD1 | NA | TRBV7-6 | CASSVDRGNEQFF | TGTGCCAGCAGCGTAGACAGGGGAAATGAGCAGTTCTTC
TRBJ2-1 | NA | NA | TRBV5-1 | CASRQFQTGSSYNEQFF | TGCGCCAGCAGACAATTCCAGACGGGTAGCTCCTACAATGAGCAGTTCTTC
TRBJ1-1 | NA | NA | TRBV18 | CATSRPPNTEAFF | TGTGCGACTTCGCGCCCCCCCAACACTGAAGCTTTCTTT
TRBJ1-1 | NA | NA | TRBV14 | CASSLRWGTEAFF | TGTGCCAGCAGCCTTCGTTGGGGCACTGAAGCTTTCTTT
TRBJ2-5 | TRBD2 | NA | TRBV30 | CAWSASRPGGRETQYF | TGTGCCTGGAGTGCCTCCAGACCGGGGGGGCGAGAGACCCAGTACTTC
TRBJ2-3 | TRBD1 | NA | TRBV7-9 | CASSPGQGGTDTQYF | TGTGCCAGCAGCCCAGGACAGGGGGGGACAGATACGCAGTATTTT
TRBJ2-2 | NA | NA | TRBV6-5 | CASRRGGGTGELFF | TGTGCCAGCAGGAGGGGGGGAGGCACCGGGGAGCTGTTTTTT
TRBJ2-4 | NA | NA | TRBV21-1 | CASTPGRGYLRGLAKNIQYF | TGTGCCAGCACCCCGGGGAGGGGTTACTTAAGGGGGCTAGCCAAAAACATTCAGTACTTC
TRBJ2-2 | NA | NA | TRBV5-6 | CASSLVGEPTGELFF | TGTGCCAGCAGCTTGGTCGGGGAGCCCACCGGGGAGCTGTTTTTT
TRBJ1-1 | NA | NA | TRBV15 | CATSRVRGADTEAFF | TGTGCCACCAGCAGAGTACGGGGGGCGGACACTGAAGCTTTCTTT
TRBJ2-7 | TRBD1 | NA | TRBV6-6 | CASSSTGPYEQYF | TGTGCCAGCAGTTCGACAGGGCCCTACGAGCAGTACTTC
TRBJ2-5 | NA | NA | TRBV14 | CASSQEAAYQETQYF | TGTGCCAGCAGCCAAGAAGCGGCGTACCAAGAGACCCAGTACTTC
TRBJ2-1 | TRBD2 | NA | TRBV10-1 | CASSETSGSHEGFF | TGCGCCAGCAGTGAGACTAGCGGGAGCCATGAGGGGTTCTTC
TRBJ2-2 | TRBD2 | NA | TRBV19 | CASSTLAGETGELFF | TGTGCCAGTAGTACACTAGCGGGAGAAACCGGGGAGCTGTTTTTT
TRBJ1-5 | NA | few | TRBV30 | CAWSGGALNQPQHF | TGTGCCTGGAGTGGCGGGGCCCTCAATCAGCCCCAGCATTTT
TRBJ1-2 | NA | NA | TRBV5-1 | CASSLWAERNYGYTF | TGCGCCAGCAGCTTGTGGGCAGAGAGGAACTATGGCTACACCTTC
TRBJ1-5 | NA | NA | TRBV19 | CASSLQGRAQPQHF | TGTGCCAGTAGTCTCCAGGGGCGGGCTCAGCCCCAGCATTTT